This TCR beta chain is from a study of T cells after yellow fever vaccination. The CDR3 runs 15 residues. Trimming pared 8 bases from V and 2 bases from J, leaving 18 bases between. Germline CDR1 reads SGHTA; CDR2 reads FQGNSA. Study-level points and caveats: Weaker overall, the secondary response nonetheless peaked faster (day 5 versus 15). Booster sampling recovered most clones from primary vaccination (nearly 98% CD4, roughly 86% CD8).

Conversion of TCR transcripts into cDNA relied on 5'RACE template switching, which added a universal primer site and UMIs. TCRdb passed the 5' RACE reads through MiXCR, listing each CDR3 protein once. The sample contains around 300,000 distinct CDR3 sequences, roughly 4.3% of which appear only once. This clonotype was counted ten times or more. Its antigen is unknown. The clonotype was recovered from a man younger than 30 who received the YFV17D yellow fever vaccine. The source material was PBMCs, sampled 15 days after the yellow fever booster vaccination. The chain recombines TRBV7-2 with TRBJ1-2; no clear D. The CDR3 reads CASSGVPGLNYGYTF. For the CDR3, the DNA is TGTGCCAGCTCCGGAGTCCCGGGGTTGAACTATGGCTACACCTTC.